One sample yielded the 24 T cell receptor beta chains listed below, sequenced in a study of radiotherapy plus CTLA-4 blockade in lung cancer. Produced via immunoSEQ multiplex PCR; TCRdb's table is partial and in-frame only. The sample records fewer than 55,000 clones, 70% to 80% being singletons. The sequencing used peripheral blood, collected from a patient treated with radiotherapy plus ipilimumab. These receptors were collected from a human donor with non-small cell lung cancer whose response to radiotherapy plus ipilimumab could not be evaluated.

The CDR3 spells CASSRQGKAPEAFF. The CDR3 DNA is TGTGCCAGCAGCCGACAGGGGAAAGCCCCTGAAGCTTTCTTT. The V call is TRBV5-5, the J call TRBJ1-1; 8 nucleotides agree with TRBD1. V was pared by 4 bases and J by 6 bases, with 8 bases of the junction left unmatched. The CDR3 loop spans 14 amino acids. Germline V gene lookup returns CDR1 SGHKS and CDR2 YYEKEE (reference sequence).

The CDR3: CAGGTGRTQYF. The CDR3, as DNA: TGTGCCGGGGGGACAGGGAGGACCCAGTACTTC. The V call is TRBV30, the J call TRBJ2-5, with TRBD1 matching over 9 bases. Trimming removed 8 bases from V and 7 bases from J; junction bases left unmatched: 5. CDR3 size: 11 residues. CDR1 and CDR2 from the germline V gene are GTSNPN and SVGIG (reference sequence).

In DNA, the CDR3 is TGTGCCAGCAGCGTAGGGGTGGGCGGGACCTACAATGAGCAGTTCTTC. Translation: CASSVGVGGTYNEQFF. V gene TRBV9 combines with J gene TRBJ2-1; tentatively, D is TRBD2 (6 bases). Trimming shortened V by 0 bases and J by 2 bases, and 12 bases separated the two germline ends. CDR1 is SGDLS and CDR2 is YYNGEE in the germline V gene. This CDR3 is built from 16 residues. The variable domain in full, completed from reference TRBV9 and TRBJ2-1, reads DSGVTQTPKHLITATGQRVTLRCSPRSGDLSVYWYQQSLDQGLQFLIQYYNGEERAKGNILERFSAQQFPDLHSELNLSSLELGDSALYFCASSVGVGGTYNEQFFGPGTRLTVL.

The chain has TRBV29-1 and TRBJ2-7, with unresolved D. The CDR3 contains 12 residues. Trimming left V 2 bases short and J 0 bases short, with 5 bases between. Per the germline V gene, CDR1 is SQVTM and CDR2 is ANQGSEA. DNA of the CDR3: TGCAGCGTTGAATGGAGCTCCTACGAGCAGTACTTC. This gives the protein CSVEWSSYEQYF.

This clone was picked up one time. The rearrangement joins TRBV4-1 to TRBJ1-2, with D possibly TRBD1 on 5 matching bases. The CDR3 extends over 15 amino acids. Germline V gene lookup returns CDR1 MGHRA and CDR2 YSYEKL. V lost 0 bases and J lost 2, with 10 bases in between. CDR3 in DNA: TGCGCCAGCAGCCAAGATCGGGGGGTAAACTATGGCTACACCTTC. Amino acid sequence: CASSQDRGVNYGYTF.

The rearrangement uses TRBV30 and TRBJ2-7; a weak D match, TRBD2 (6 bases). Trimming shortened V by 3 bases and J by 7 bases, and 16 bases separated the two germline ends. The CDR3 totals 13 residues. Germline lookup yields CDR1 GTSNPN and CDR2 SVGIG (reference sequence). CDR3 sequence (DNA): TGTGCCTGGAGCTCGGGTAGCGGTGGTGAGCAGTACTTC. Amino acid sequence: CAWSSGSGGEQYF.

The CDR3 coding sequence is TGTGCCAGCAGGGGGGACAGGGGGCGGGTAGCCAAAAACATTCAGTACTTC. This encodes CASRGDRGRVAKNIQYF. The chain employs TRBV2 and TRBJ2-4, with 12 bases identical to TRBD1. The CDR3 runs 17 residues. Unmatched junction bases numbered 6, after V lost 6 bases and J lost 0 bases. Germline CDR1 reads SNHLY; CDR2 reads FYNNEI.

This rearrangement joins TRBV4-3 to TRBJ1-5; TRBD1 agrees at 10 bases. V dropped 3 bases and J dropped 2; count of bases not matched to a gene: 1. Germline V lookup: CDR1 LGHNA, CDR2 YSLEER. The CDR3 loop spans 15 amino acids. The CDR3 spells CASSQGTGGNQPQHF. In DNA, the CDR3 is TGCGCCAGCAGCCAGGGGACAGGGGGCAATCAGCCCCAGCATTTT.

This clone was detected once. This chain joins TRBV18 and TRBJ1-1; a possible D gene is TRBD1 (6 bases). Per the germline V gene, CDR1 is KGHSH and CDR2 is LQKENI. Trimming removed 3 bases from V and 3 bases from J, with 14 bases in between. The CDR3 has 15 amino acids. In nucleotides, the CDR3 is TGTGCCAGCTCACCGGGACACCAAGGGGACACTGAAGCTTTCTTT. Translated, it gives CASSPGHQGDTEAFF.

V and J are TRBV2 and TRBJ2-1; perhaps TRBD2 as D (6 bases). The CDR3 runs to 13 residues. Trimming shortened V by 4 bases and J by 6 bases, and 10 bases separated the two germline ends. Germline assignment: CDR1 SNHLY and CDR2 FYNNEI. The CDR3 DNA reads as TGTGCCAGCAGTGCGGAGGAGGGCAATGAGCAGTTCTTC. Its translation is CASSAEEGNEQFF.

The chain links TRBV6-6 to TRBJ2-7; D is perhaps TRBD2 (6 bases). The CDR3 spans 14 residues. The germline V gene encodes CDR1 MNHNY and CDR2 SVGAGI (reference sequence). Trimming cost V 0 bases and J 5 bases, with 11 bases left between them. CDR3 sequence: CASSYSASVHEQYF. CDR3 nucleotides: TGTGCCAGCAGTTACTCGGCTAGCGTTCACGAGCAGTACTTC.

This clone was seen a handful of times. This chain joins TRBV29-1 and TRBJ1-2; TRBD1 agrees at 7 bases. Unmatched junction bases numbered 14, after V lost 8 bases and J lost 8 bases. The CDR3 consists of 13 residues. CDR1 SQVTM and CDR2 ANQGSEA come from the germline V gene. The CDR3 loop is CSTLARGGWGYTF. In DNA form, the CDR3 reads TGCAGCACCCTGGCCCGAGGGGGCTGGGGCTACACCTTC.

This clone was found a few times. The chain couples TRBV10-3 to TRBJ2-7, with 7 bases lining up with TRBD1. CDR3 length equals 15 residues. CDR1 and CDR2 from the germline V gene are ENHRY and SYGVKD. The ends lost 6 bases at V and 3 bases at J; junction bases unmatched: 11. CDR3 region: CAISTPPGQSYEQYF. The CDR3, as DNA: TGTGCCATCAGCACACCGCCGGGACAGAGCTACGAGCAGTACTTC.

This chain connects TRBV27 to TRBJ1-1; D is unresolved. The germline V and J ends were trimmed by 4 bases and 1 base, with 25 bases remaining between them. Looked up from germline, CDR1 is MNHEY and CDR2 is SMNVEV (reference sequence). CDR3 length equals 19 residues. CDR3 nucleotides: TGTGCCAGCAGTTCCCTCTTATCCTTCTTAACAACAGCGAACACTGAAGCTTTCTTT. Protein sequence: CASSSLLSFLTTANTEAFF.

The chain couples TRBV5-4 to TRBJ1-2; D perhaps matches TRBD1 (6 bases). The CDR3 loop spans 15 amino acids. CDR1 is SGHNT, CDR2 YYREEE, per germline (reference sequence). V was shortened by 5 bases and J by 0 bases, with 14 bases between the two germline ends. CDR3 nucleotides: TGTGCCAGCAGTCACCAGGGGTTCCCTAACTATGGCTACACCTTC. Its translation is CASSHQGFPNYGYTF.

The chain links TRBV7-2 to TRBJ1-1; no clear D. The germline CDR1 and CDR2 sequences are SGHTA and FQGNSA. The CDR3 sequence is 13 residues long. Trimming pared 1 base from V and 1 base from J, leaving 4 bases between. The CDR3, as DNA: TGTGCCAGCAGCTTAGGACAGAACACTGAAGCTTTCTTT. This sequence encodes CASSLGQNTEAFF.

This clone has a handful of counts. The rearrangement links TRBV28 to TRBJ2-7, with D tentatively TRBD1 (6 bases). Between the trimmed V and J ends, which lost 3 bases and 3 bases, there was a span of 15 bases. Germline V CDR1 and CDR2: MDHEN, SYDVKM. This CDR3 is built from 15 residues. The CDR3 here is CASSFYSGQNYEQYF. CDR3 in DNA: TGTGCCAGCAGTTTCTACTCTGGACAGAACTACGAGCAGTACTTC.

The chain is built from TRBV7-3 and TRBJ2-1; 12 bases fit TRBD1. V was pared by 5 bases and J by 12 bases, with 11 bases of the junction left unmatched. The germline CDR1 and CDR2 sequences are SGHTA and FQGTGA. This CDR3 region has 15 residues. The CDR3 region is CASSPRGQGAGGQFF. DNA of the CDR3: TGTGCCAGCAGCCCAAGGGGACAGGGGGCGGGTGGGCAGTTCTTC.

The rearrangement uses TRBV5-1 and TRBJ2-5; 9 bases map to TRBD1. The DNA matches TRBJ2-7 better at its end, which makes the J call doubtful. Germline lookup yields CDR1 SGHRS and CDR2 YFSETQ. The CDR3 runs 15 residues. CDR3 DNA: TGCGCCAGCGGATTACAGGGGGCCGTAACCTACGAGCAGTACTTC. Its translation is CASGLQGAVTYEQYF.

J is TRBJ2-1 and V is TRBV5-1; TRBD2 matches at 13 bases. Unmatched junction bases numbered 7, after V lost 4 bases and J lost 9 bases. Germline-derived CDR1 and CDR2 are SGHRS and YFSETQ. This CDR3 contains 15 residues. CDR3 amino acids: CASSPGLAGIIEQFF. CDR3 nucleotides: TGCGCCAGCAGCCCGGGACTAGCGGGAATCATTGAGCAGTTCTTC.

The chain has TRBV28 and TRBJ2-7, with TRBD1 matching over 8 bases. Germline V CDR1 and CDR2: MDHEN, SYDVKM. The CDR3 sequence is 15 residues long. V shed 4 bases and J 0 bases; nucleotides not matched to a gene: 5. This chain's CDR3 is CASSSTGVSSYEQYF. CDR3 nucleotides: TGTGCCAGCAGTTCGACAGGGGTCTCCTCCTACGAGCAGTACTTC. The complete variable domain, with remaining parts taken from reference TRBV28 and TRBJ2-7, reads DVKVTQSSRYLVKRTGEKVFLECVQDMDHENMFWYRQDPGLGLRLIYFSYDVKMKEKGDIPEGYSVSREKKERFSLILESASTNQTSMYLCASSSTGVSSYEQYFGPGTRLTVT.

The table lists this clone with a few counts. CDR3 protein: CASSLGRSSGRAGETQYF. DNA for the CDR3: TGTGCCAGCAGCTTAGGGCGATCTAGCGGGAGGGCCGGGGAGACCCAGTACTTC. V and J are TRBV7-2 and TRBJ2-5; 12 positions agree with TRBD2. The germline gives CDR1 SGHTA, CDR2 FQGNSA. The junction had 11 bases not matched to a gene; V was cut back by 1 base and J by 5 bases. This CDR3 spans 18 amino acids. The full variable domain, with the rest looked up from reference TRBV7-2 and TRBJ2-5, is GAGVSQSPSNKVTEKGKDVELRCDPISGHTALYWYRQSLGQGLEFLIYFQGNSAPDKSGLPSDRFSAERTGGSVSTLTIQRTQQEDSAVYLCASSLGRSSGRAGETQYFGPGTRLLVL.

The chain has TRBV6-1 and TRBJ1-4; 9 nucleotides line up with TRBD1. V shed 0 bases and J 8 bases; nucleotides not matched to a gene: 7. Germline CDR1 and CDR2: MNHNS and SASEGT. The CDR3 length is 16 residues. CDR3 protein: CASSEARQGVHEKLFF. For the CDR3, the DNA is TGTGCCAGCAGTGAAGCGAGACAGGGGGTCCACGAAAAACTGTTTTTT.

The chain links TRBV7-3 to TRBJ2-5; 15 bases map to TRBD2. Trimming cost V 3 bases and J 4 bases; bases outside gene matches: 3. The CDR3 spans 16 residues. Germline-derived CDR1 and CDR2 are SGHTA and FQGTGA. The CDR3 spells CASSLGLAGGSETQYF. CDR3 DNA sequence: TGTGCCAGCAGCTTGGGACTAGCGGGAGGTTCAGAGACCCAGTACTTC.